The 17 T cell receptor beta chains below were found in one sample sequenced in a study of T cell responses to AZD1222 COVID-19 vaccine. Here immunoSEQ multiplex PCR was the method, and the copy in TCRdb shows in-frame clones only, minus some. The table records about 56,000 clones, 86% of them present only once. The sequencing here drew on peripheral blood, taken on day 0 of AZD1222 vaccination. These receptors were taken from an adult in good health.

The chain has TRBV28 and TRBJ1-1; no clear D gene. V lost 2 bases and J 1 base, leaving 8 bases between the germline ends. Germline V gene sequence: CDR1 MDHEN, CDR2 SYDVKM. This CDR3 spans 14 amino acids. CDR3 sequence (DNA): TGTGCCAGCAGTTTAGAATACAGGAACACTGAAGCTTTCTTT. Its protein is CASSLEYRNTEAFF.

The chain carries TRBV29-1 and TRBJ2-3, with unresolved D. Per the germline V gene, CDR1 is SQVTM and CDR2 is ANQGSEA. The CDR3 extends over 10 amino acids. Trimming shortened V by 5 bases and J by 4 bases, and 4 bases separated the two germline ends. The CDR3 is CSVFSDTQYF. The CDR3 DNA sequence: TGCAGCGTTTTTTCAGATACGCAGTATTTT.

This clone appeared a single time. The gene calls are TRBV5-6 and TRBJ2-7; 7 nucleotides align to TRBD1. CDR3 length equals 17 residues. Germline lookup yields CDR1 SGHDT and CDR2 YYEEEE. J was trimmed by 2 bases and V by 4 bases; bases with no gene match: 15. In DNA, the CDR3 is TGTGCCAGCAGCCCGACAGGGAGTTATAGGGGAACCTACGAGCAGTACTTC. Its translation is CASSPTGSYRGTYEQYF.

This chain uses TRBV6-5 with TRBJ1-1, with 7 bases that match TRBD1. Trimming removed 7 bases from V and 4 bases from J; junction bases left unmatched: 3. The CDR3 covers 12 residues. CDR1 is MNHEY, CDR2 SVGAGI, per germline. The CDR3 loop is CASNRGGTEAFF. CDR3 in DNA: TGTGCCAGCAACAGGGGTGGCACTGAAGCTTTCTTT.

This chain joins TRBV18 and TRBJ2-1; 8 positions agree with TRBD2. V shed 0 bases and J 4 bases; nucleotides not matched to a gene: 5. The CDR3 runs to 16 residues. CDR1 is KGHSH and CDR2 is LQKENI in the germline V gene. The CDR3 is CASSPPAGGGYNEQFF. The DNA of the CDR3 is TGTGCCAGCTCACCACCGGCGGGAGGAGGTTACAATGAGCAGTTCTTC.

This chain uses TRBV20-1 with TRBJ2-5; D is perhaps TRBD2 (6 bases). This CDR3 has 12 amino acids. CDR1 is DFQATT and CDR2 is SNEGSKA in the germline V gene (reference sequence). The germline V and J ends were trimmed by 3 bases and 5 bases, with 10 bases remaining between them. As DNA, the CDR3 is TGCAGTGCTAGTAGCGCGGGGGAGACCCAGTACTTC. Its protein product is CSASSAGETQYF.

This chain uses TRBV12-3 or TRBV12-4 with TRBJ2-4; perhaps D is TRBD1 or TRBD2 (5 bases each). V lost 3 bases and J lost 8, with 11 bases in between. The CDR3 extends over 13 amino acids. As DNA, the CDR3 is TGTGCCAGCAGTTTCGAGGGGCGGGACATTCAGTACTTC. This encodes CASSFEGRDIQYF.

CDR3 DNA: TGTGCCAGCACTATAGGCTATCAGCCCCAGCATTTT. This translates into CASTIGYQPQHF. J is TRBJ1-5 and V is TRBV7-2; D call uncertain. This CDR3 contains 12 residues. The V gene lost 7 bases and the J gene lost 5 bases, with 9 bases spanning the gap. Germline CDR1 reads SGHTA; CDR2 reads FQGNSA.

A single count supports this clone. CDR3 DNA: TGTGCCAGCAGTGCGGATTTTCAGCCCCAGCATTTT. It yields the protein CASSADFQPQHF. The gene calls are TRBV28 and TRBJ1-5; the D is unclear. Germline-derived CDR1 and CDR2 are MDHEN and SYDVKM. Trimming pared 5 bases from V and 6 bases from J, leaving 8 bases between. The CDR3 loop spans 12 amino acids.

V is TRBV20-1 and J is TRBJ2-7; D call uncertain. This CDR3 comprises 11 residues. In germline, CDR1 is DFQATT, CDR2 SNEGSKA (reference sequence). The V end lost 1 base, the J end lost 3 bases, and 4 bases lay between the germline ends. DNA for the CDR3: TGCAGTGCTAGAGGGAACTACGAGCAGTACTTC. This encodes CSARGNYEQYF.

V gene TRBV7-3 combines with J gene TRBJ2-3; D perhaps matches TRBD2 (6 bases). The germline V and J ends were trimmed by 2 bases and 2 bases, with 14 bases remaining between them. CDR1 and CDR2 from the germline V gene are SGHTA and FQGTGA. CDR3 length: 16 residues. CDR3: CASSLGPSAYTDTQYF. CDR3 nucleotide sequence: TGTGCCAGCAGCTTAGGCCCTAGCGCATACACAGATACGCAGTATTTT.

This chain connects TRBV27 to TRBJ2-2; 10 positions agree with TRBD1. This CDR3 is 16 amino acids long. Germline CDR1 is MNHEY and CDR2 is SMNVEV (reference sequence). The J segment lost 5 bases and the V segment lost 5 bases, leaving 8 bases of the junction unmatched. The CDR3, as DNA: TGTGCCAGCAGTCCACTCGGGACAGGGGTGACCGGGGAGCTGTTTTTT. It codes for CASSPLGTGVTGELFF.

The chain joins TRBV6-2 or TRBV6-3 to TRBJ2-5; D is perhaps TRBD1 (7 bases). The CDR3 spans 14 residues. V was pared by 6 bases and J by 4 bases, with 15 bases between. Germline-derived CDR1 and CDR2 are MNHEY and SVGEGT. CDR3 residues: CASRPQGGGETQYF. The CDR3 DNA sequence: TGTGCCAGCAGGCCTCAGGGGGGAGGAGAGACCCAGTACTTC.

The sample holds one count of this clone. The chain has TRBV10-3 and TRBJ1-6, with unresolved D. This CDR3 is built from 13 residues. Trimming cost V 2 bases and J 3 bases, with 2 bases left between them. CDR1 is ENHRY and CDR2 is SYGVKD in the germline V gene. Here the CDR3 DNA reads TGTGCCATCAGTGAGAACTATAATTCACCCCTCCACTTT. Protein: CAISENYNSPLHF.

The chain carries TRBV29-1 and TRBJ2-1; D unresolved. V dropped 2 bases and J dropped 1 base, with 15 bases sitting between them. The CDR3 covers 16 residues. CDR1 and CDR2 (germline): SQVTM, ANQGSEA. DNA of the CDR3: TGCAGCGTTGAACCGGAAGGTATTGGGTCCTACAATGAGCAGTTCTTC. The encoded protein is CSVEPEGIGSYNEQFF.

The J gene is TRBJ1-5, the V gene TRBV7-2; no reliable D call. V lost 6 bases and J 4 bases, leaving 19 bases between the germline ends. Germline V gene sequence: CDR1 SGHTA, CDR2 FQGNSA. CDR3 length equals 16 residues. CDR3 coding DNA: TGTGCCAGCAGTACCTTTCTTGCAGGCCCAAATCAGCCCCAGCATTTT. Translation: CASSTFLAGPNQPQHF.

This clone was picked up many times. The rearrangement joins TRBV9 to TRBJ2-7; a weak D match, TRBD1 (5 bases). The CDR3 contains 14 residues. The V and J ends lost 4 bases and 1 base respectively, with 12 bases between them. Germline V gives CDR1 SGDLS, CDR2 YYNGEE. The CDR3: CASSPWGESYEQYF. The CDR3 DNA follows: TGTGCCAGCAGCCCGTGGGGCGAATCCTACGAGCAGTACTTC.